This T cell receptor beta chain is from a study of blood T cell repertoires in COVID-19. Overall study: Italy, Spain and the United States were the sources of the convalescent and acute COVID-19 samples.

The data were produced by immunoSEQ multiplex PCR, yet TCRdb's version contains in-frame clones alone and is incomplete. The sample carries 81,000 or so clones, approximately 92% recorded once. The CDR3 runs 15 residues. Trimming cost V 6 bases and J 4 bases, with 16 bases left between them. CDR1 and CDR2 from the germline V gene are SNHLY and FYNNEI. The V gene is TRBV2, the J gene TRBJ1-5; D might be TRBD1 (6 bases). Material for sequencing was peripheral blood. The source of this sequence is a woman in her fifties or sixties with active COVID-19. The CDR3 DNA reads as TGTGCCAGCAGCTTACAGGGAGGGAGGAATCAGCCCCAGCATTTT. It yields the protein CASSLQGGRNQPQHF.